What follows are 26 T cell receptor beta chains derived from one specimen sequenced in a study of long-term antiretroviral therapy in people with HIV. An immunoSEQ assay, version v3.0, was performed at survey level. Assay: immunoSEQ multiplex PCR; the TCRdb copy retains only in-frame clones and omits some. This table holds about 22,000 clones, 88% found once. Sequencing used unsorted PBMCs, obtained 0.6 years after starting antiretroviral therapy. The receptors here all came from a man aged 55-75 years with HIV.

The rearrangement joins TRBV9 to TRBJ1-2; TRBD1 matches 10 bases. This CDR3 is built from 14 residues. J gave up 5 bases and V 1 base, and 2 bases lay outside the gene matches. Germline V gives CDR1 SGDLS, CDR2 YYNGEE. The CDR3 spells CASSVLGQGYGYTF. The DNA of the CDR3 is TGTGCCAGCAGCGTATTGGGACAGGGGTATGGCTACACCTTC.

The chain links TRBV28 to TRBJ1-2; the D is unclear. This CDR3 is 10 amino acids long. V was shortened by 8 bases and J by 8 bases, with 9 bases between the two germline ends. Germline assignment: CDR1 MDHEN and CDR2 SYDVKM. The CDR3 spells CASGPVGYTF. The DNA of the CDR3 is TGTGCCAGCGGCCCGGTCGGCTACACCTTC.

A few counts support this clone. The rearrangement links TRBV28 to TRBJ2-3; D is uncertain. This CDR3 has 11 amino acids. Germline V gives CDR1 MDHEN, CDR2 SYDVKM. V shed 3 bases and J shed 6 bases, with 4 bases lying between them. The CDR3 protein is CASSFIDTQYF. The CDR3 region has the DNA TGTGCCAGCAGTTTTATCGATACGCAGTATTTT.

A single count supports this clone. The V and J genes are TRBV7-2 and TRBJ2-7, with 14 bases fitting TRBD2. The length of the CDR3 is 17 residues. Trimming at V came to 5 bases and at J to 0 bases, leaving 6 bases not matched to a gene. Germline V CDR1 and CDR2: SGHTA, FQGNSA. The CDR3 coding sequence is TGTGCCAGCAGCCCCGGGACTAGCGGGGGACCCTCCTACGAGCAGTACTTC. Its protein is CASSPGTSGGPSYEQYF.

The rearrangement joins TRBV5-1 to TRBJ1-1; TRBD1 aligns across 7 bases. The CDR3 has 15 amino acids. Germline CDR1 and CDR2: SGHRS and YFSETQ. The trim removed 3 bases at V and 1 base at J, leaving 6 bases unmatched. CDR3 in amino acids: CASSSRDSSNTEAFF. CDR3 coding DNA: TGCGCCAGCAGCTCGCGGGACAGTTCGAACACTGAAGCTTTCTTT. The full variable domain, its missing parts supplied by reference TRBV5-1 and TRBJ1-1, is KAGVTQTPRYLIKTRGQQVTLSCSPISGHRSVSWYQQTPGQGLQFLFEYFSETQRNKGNFPGRFSGRQFSNSRSEMNVSTLELGDSALYLCASSSRDSSNTEAFFGQGTRLTVV.

This clone was seen a single time. The V and J genes are TRBV18 and TRBJ1-1, with TRBD1 identical over 7 bases. The CDR3 runs to 15 residues. Germline V CDR1 and CDR2: KGHSH, LQKENI. V lost 5 bases, J lost 5 bases, and 11 bases stayed unmatched. The DNA for the CDR3 is TGTGCCAGCTCAGCAATGACAGGGAGGAATACTGAAGCTTTCTTT. Translating it yields CASSAMTGRNTEAFF.

The rearrangement joins TRBV2 to TRBJ2-3, with TRBD2 matching over 11 bases. Germline-derived CDR1 and CDR2 are SNHLY and FYNNEI. This CDR3 contains 16 residues. V was pared by 6 bases and J by 4 bases, with 9 bases of the junction left unmatched. CDR3 sequence reads: CASRASLAGGSDTQYF. The CDR3 DNA follows: TGTGCCAGCAGAGCCTCTCTAGCGGGAGGCTCAGATACGCAGTATTTT.

The chain employs TRBV5-1 and TRBJ1-1; D gene uncertain. Deletions cut 4 bases from V and 10 bases from J, with 17 bases between. This CDR3 is built from 13 residues. The germline CDR1 and CDR2 sequences are SGHRS and YFSETQ. CDR3 DNA sequence: TGCGCCAGCAGCCCTGGATATCAGGTCGGAGCTTTCTTT. As protein: CASSPGYQVGAFF.

This clone showed up just a few times. The V call is TRBV7-9, the J call TRBJ2-1; TRBD2 matches 10 bases. V lost 5 bases and J lost 10; bases outside the gene matches: 11. Germline V lookup: CDR1 SEHNR, CDR2 FQNEAQ (reference sequence). The CDR3 spans 15 residues. CDR3 coding DNA: TGTGCCAGCAGCAAAGAGGCTAGCGGGAGTAAGGAGCAGTTCTTC. It is translated as CASSKEASGSKEQFF.

This chain uses TRBV19 with TRBJ2-1; D not resolved. V was cut by 6 bases and J by 2 bases, with 11 bases left in between. The CDR3 totals 14 residues. CDR1 is LNHDA and CDR2 is SQIVND in the germline V gene (reference sequence). The CDR3 reads CASSPTGPYNEQFF. CDR3 DNA: TGTGCCAGTAGCCCGACTGGTCCCTACAATGAGCAGTTCTTC.

The chain joins TRBV2 to TRBJ2-7; 12 nucleotides match TRBD1. Trimming at V came to 3 bases and at J to 7 bases, leaving 13 bases not matched to a gene. Germline-derived CDR1 and CDR2 are SNHLY and FYNNEI. This CDR3 contains 17 residues. Written as DNA, the CDR3 is TGTGCCAGCAGTGAGACTTCGGCGGGACAGGGGGCTGGTGAGCAGTACTTC. This encodes CASSETSAGQGAGEQYF.

The V gene is TRBV5-1, the J gene TRBJ2-1, with 13 bases that match TRBD2. CDR3 length: 20 amino acids. The germline V gene has CDR1 SGHRS and CDR2 YFSETQ. The V gene end was trimmed by 4 bases and the J gene end by 0 bases; junction bases not matched to a gene: 13. The CDR3 protein is CASSPQGLAGVGSSYNEQFF. The CDR3, as DNA: TGCGCCAGCAGCCCCCAAGGACTAGCGGGAGTAGGGAGCTCCTACAATGAGCAGTTCTTC.

In DNA form, the CDR3 reads TGTGCCAGCAGCTTAATGGGAGGGGGCGAGGAGACCCAGTACTTC. It codes for CASSLMGGGEETQYF. The J gene is TRBJ2-5, the V gene TRBV7-3, with D perhaps TRBD1 or TRBD2 (7 bases each). The CDR3 runs to 15 residues. V was trimmed by 1 base and J by 5 bases, leaving 14 bases between them. Germline V gene data show CDR1 as SGHTA and CDR2 as FQGTGA. The full variable domain, with the rest looked up from reference TRBV7-3 and TRBJ2-5, is GAGVSQTPSNKVTEKGKYVELRCDPISGHTALYWYRQSLGQGPEFLIYFQGTGAADDSGLPNDRFFAVRPEGSVSTLKIQRTERGDSAVYLCASSLMGGGEETQYFGPGTRLLVL.

The rearrangement uses TRBV4-2 and TRBJ2-7, with 9 bases lining up with TRBD2. CDR1 and CDR2 from the germline V gene are LGHNA and YNFKEQ. Trimming took 0 bases from V and 6 from J; bases not matched to a gene: 6. CDR3 length: 15 amino acids. This CDR3 is CASSQEAGGPGEQYF. DNA of the CDR3: TGTGCCAGCAGCCAAGAGGCGGGAGGGCCGGGCGAGCAGTACTTC.

This sequence joins TRBV28 and TRBJ1-3; tentative D call: TRBD1 (5 bases). Between the trimmed V and J ends, which lost 8 bases and 2 bases, there was a span of 13 bases. CDR3 length: 14 residues. Germline CDR1 MDHEN, CDR2 SYDVKM. This CDR3 reads CASRLGGTGNTIYF. The CDR3 nucleotides read TGTGCCAGCCGGCTCGGGGGGACTGGAAACACCATATATTTT.

The rearrangement links TRBV4-3 to TRBJ1-6; 9 bases line up with TRBD1. The CDR3 runs 14 residues. Trimming cost V 3 bases and J 10 bases; bases outside gene matches: 4. Germline CDR1 and CDR2: LGHNA and YSLEER. This chain's CDR3 is CASSHGTGPSPLHF. The CDR3 coding sequence is TGCGCCAGCAGCCATGGGACAGGGCCCTCACCCCTCCACTTT.

This sequence joins TRBV30 and TRBJ1-4; maybe TRBD1 (6 bases). Germline V gives CDR1 GTSNPN, CDR2 SVGIG (reference sequence). The V and J ends lost 1 base and 8 bases respectively, with 8 bases between them. The CDR3 is made up of 12 amino acids. The CDR3 here is CAWSGGGEKLFF. The CDR3 DNA is TGTGCCTGGAGTGGAGGGGGGGAAAAACTGTTTTTT.

The chain carries TRBV5-1 and TRBJ2-1; no clear D. The ends were cut back, 0 bases at V and 10 bases at J, with 8 bases in the middle. In germline, CDR1 is SGHRS, CDR2 YFSETQ. The CDR3 sequence is 12 residues long. CDR3 nucleotides: TGCGCCAGCAGCTTGGATGTCACCGAGCAGTTCTTC. Its translation is CASSLDVTEQFF.

Notes on this clone: At one end, the junction sequence differs from germline, possibly due to a read error. The chain is built from TRBV7-7 and TRBJ2-1, with 7 nucleotides matching TRBD2. The germline V gene has CDR1 SSHAT and CDR2 FNYEAQ (reference sequence). CDR3 length: 20 residues. The CDR3 sequence is CASSYDPYAPGLSSYNEQFF. The CDR3 coding sequence is TGTGCTAGCAGCTACGACCCATACGCACCGGGACTAAGCTCCTACAATGAGCAGTTCTTC.

The V gene is TRBV13, the J gene TRBJ1-5; no firm D call. V was trimmed by 3 bases and J by 7 bases, leaving 10 bases between them. Per germline, CDR1 PRHDT and CDR2 FYEKMQ (reference sequence). This CDR3 has 13 residues. The CDR3 coding sequence is TGTGCCAGCAGCTTTTTAGGATACCAGCCCCAGCATTTT. It yields the protein CASSFLGYQPQHF.

The table lists this clone with a few counts. The chain is built from TRBV7-3 and TRBJ2-2, with 8 bases lining up with TRBD1. V shed 2 bases and J 15 bases; nucleotides not matched to a gene: 8. CDR1 and CDR2 (germline): SGHTA, FQGTGA. The CDR3 covers 13 residues. CDR3 DNA: TGTGCCAGCAGCTTACGGGGACAGGCCGTTTTGTTTTTT. This translates into CASSLRGQAVLFF.

The CDR3, as DNA: TGTGCCAGCAGCCCATCGACAGGATACGGCTACACCTTC. It yields the protein CASSPSTGYGYTF. The chain combines TRBV9 with TRBJ1-2, with D tentatively TRBD1 (6 bases). This CDR3 has 13 residues. The V gene lost 4 bases and the J gene lost 8 bases, with 15 bases spanning the gap. Germline CDR1 SGDLS, CDR2 YYNGEE.

The table lists this clone with a count of one. The gene calls are TRBV7-9 and TRBJ1-1, with 7 positions matching TRBD1. Germline CDR1 SEHNR, CDR2 FQNEAQ (reference sequence). Unmatched junction bases numbered 7, after V lost 6 bases and J lost 0 bases. The CDR3 totals 15 residues. The CDR3 DNA sequence: TGTGCCAGCAGTTATCAACAGGGGATGAACACTGAAGCTTTCTTT. Encoded protein: CASSYQQGMNTEAFF. Looking up the rest from reference TRBV7-9 and TRBJ1-1 gives the full variable domain: DTGVSQNPRHKITKRGQNVTFRCDPISEHNRLYWYRQTLGQGPEFLTYFQNEAQLEKSRLLSDRFSAERPKGSFSTLEIQRTEQGDSAMYLCASSYQQGMNTEAFFGQGTRLTVV.

The V and J genes are TRBV7-2 and TRBJ1-2; TRBD1 might be the D (5 bases). Deletions cut 1 base from V and 4 bases from J, with 13 bases between. CDR3 length: 15 residues. Germline V lookup: CDR1 SGHTA, CDR2 FQGNSA. The CDR3 is CASSLVSGVGYGYTF. In nucleotides, the CDR3 is TGTGCCAGCAGCTTAGTATCGGGGGTTGGCTATGGCTACACCTTC.

The gene calls are TRBV28 and TRBJ1-2, with D unresolved. This CDR3 is 15 amino acids long. The V end was cut by 2 bases, the J end by 8 bases, with 18 bases between. The V gene's germline CDR1 is MDHEN and CDR2 SYDVKM. The CDR3 sequence: CASSLDPAARWGYTF. CDR3 bases: TGTGCCAGCAGTTTAGACCCCGCGGCTCGTTGGGGCTACACCTTC.

V and J are TRBV19 and TRBJ2-2; D assignment may be TRBD1 or TRBD2 (5 bases each). CDR3 length equals 17 residues. Germline loops: CDR1 LNHDA, CDR2 SQIVND (reference sequence). The V gene lost 5 bases and the J gene lost 2 bases, with 18 bases spanning the gap. The CDR3 region has the DNA TGTGCCAGTAGTGCGACCCTCAGGGACCAAAACACCGGGGAGCTGTTTTTT. Its protein product is CASSATLRDQNTGELFF.